These 2 T cell receptor beta chains came from one sample sequenced in a study of technical replicates of blood from a handful of donors (dated by TCRdb to 2015 to 2018). Library creation used the immunoSEQ multiplex PCR assay. TCRdb stores this immuneACCESS table with in-frame sequences only. Part of the clones is absent; in the studies checked, under half of the shortfall reflects unresolved V genes, and no reason is known for the rest. For this sample there are around 70,000 clones; around 97% appear just once. Over 0.2% of the sample goes to the ten largest clones. Sequencing was done on a sample of T cells isolated from PBMCs. These receptors originate from a human donor in good health.

V usage is TRBV18 and J usage is TRBJ2-7; 8 bases fit TRBD1. Germline CDR1 KGHSH, CDR2 LQKENI. The V and J ends lost 6 bases and 5 bases, in that order; junction bases with no gene match: 6. The CDR3 covers 13 residues. DNA of the CDR3: TGTGCCAGCTCGGAGACAGGGGCGAACGAGCAGTACTTC. This gives the protein CASSETGANEQYF.

V and J are TRBV6-5 and TRBJ2-7; possible D gene TRBD1, 5 bases. CDR3 size: 13 residues. Between the trimmed V and J ends, which lost 6 bases and 1 base, there was a span of 10 bases. Per the germline V gene, CDR1 is MNHEY and CDR2 is SVGAGI. For the CDR3, the DNA is TGTGCCAGCAGCAGGGCCGAATCCTACGAGCAGTACTTC. It is translated as CASSRAESYEQYF.